Listed here is a single TCR beta chain. Study processing details: The assay estimated nucleated cells by amplifying reference gene primers. TCRdb keeps only in-frame clones here, not all; method: immunoSEQ multiplex PCR. V, J and clone size are taken as reported in that table, and D and trimming were inferred from the DNA itself. The sample includes a few hundred thousand clones, about 91% seen only once; the top ten take 6.9%. The sample originates from a study of blood T cell repertoires in COVID-19. The receptor was derived from a woman aged 25 to 45 who had recovered from COVID-19. The specimen was peripheral blood.

The CDR3 DNA reads as TGCGCCAGCAGCCAAGGAAGCGGGGGCCAAACGAACACCGGGGAGCTGTTTTTT. Its translation is CASSQGSGGQTNTGELFF. The rearrangement joins TRBV4-1 to TRBJ2-2; the match to TRBD2 covers 8 bases. Germline V gives CDR1 MGHRA, CDR2 YSYEKL. With 1 base clipped from V and 0 bases from J, the junction kept 7 bases outside the gene matches. CDR3 length equals 18 residues.